This T cell receptor beta chain was captured by sequencing in a study of blood T cell repertoires in COVID-19. Across the whole study: Material from acute and convalescent COVID-19 was sourced from the United States, Italy and Spain.

The ends lost 1 base at V and 6 bases at J; junction bases unmatched: 13. CDR3 length: 18 residues. Germline CDR1 is LGHNA and CDR2 is YSLEER. Patients from Seattle were sampled longitudinally, starting during active infection. Study processing details: Estimates of nucleated cell counts were drawn from the amplification of reference gene primers. Profiling relied on immunoSEQ multiplex PCR, and the TCRdb table lists in-frame clones only, not all of them. V and J calls and clone size are copied from that table; D and trimming were computed from the DNA. The profile shows 96,000 or so clones, 80% to 90% of them singletons.

The TCR originated in a man aged 80 or over with COVID-19, enrolled during active disease. This chain connects TRBV4-3 to TRBJ2-1; 9 nucleotides agree with TRBD2. The source material was peripheral blood. The CDR3 is CASSQAIRVRGGFNEQFF. The CDR3 nucleotides are TGCGCCAGCAGCCAAGCTATCCGGGTGCGGGGGGGTTTCAATGAGCAGTTCTTC.